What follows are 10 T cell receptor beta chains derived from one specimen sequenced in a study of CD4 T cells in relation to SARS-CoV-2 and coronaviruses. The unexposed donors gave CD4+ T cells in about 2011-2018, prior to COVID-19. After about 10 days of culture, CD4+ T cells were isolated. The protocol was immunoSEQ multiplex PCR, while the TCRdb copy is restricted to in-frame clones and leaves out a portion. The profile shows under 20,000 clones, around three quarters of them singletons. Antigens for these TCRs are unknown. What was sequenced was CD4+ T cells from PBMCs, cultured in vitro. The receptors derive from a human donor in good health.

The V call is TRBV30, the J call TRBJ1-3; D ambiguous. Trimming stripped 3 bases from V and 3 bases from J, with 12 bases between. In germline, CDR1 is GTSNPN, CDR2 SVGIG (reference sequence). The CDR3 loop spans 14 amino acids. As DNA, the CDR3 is TGTGCCTGGAGCCCCTCCTCCCATGGAAACACCATATATTTT. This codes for CAWSPSSHGNTIYF.

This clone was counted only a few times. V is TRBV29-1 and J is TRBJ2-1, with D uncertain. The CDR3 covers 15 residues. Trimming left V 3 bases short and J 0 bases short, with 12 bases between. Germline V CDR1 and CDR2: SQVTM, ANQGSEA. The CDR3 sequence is CSVDGVLSSYNEQFF. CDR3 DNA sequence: TGCAGCGTTGATGGGGTTTTGAGCTCCTACAATGAGCAGTTCTTC.

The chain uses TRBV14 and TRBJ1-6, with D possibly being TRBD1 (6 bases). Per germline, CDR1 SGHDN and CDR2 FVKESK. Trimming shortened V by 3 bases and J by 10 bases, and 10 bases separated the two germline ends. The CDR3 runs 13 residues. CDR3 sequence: CASSQTRGSPLHF. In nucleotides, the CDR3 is TGTGCCAGCAGCCAGACCAGGGGCTCACCCCTCCACTTT. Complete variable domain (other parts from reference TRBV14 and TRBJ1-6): EAGVTQFPSHSVIEKGQTVTLRCDPISGHDNLYWYRRVMGKEIKFLLHFVKESKQDESGMPNNRFLAERTGGTYSTLKVQPAELEDSGVYFCASSQTRGSPLHFGNGTRLTVT.

The CDR3 loop is CASSQKVRSAEAFF. In DNA form, the CDR3 reads TGTGCCAGCAGCCAAAAGGTGAGGAGCGCTGAAGCTTTCTTT. V is TRBV4-2 and J is TRBJ1-1; D unresolved. The CDR3 sequence is 14 residues long. V was pared by 2 bases and J by 6 bases, with 13 bases between. Germline values: CDR1 LGHNA, CDR2 YNFKEQ.

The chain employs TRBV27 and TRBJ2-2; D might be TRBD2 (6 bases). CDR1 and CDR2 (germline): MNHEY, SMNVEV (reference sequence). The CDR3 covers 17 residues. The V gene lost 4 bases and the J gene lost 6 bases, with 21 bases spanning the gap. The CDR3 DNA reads TGTGCCAGCAGTTACTCCGGGACTGCCCCATATGCCGGGGAGCTGTTTTTT. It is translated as CASSYSGTAPYAGELFF.

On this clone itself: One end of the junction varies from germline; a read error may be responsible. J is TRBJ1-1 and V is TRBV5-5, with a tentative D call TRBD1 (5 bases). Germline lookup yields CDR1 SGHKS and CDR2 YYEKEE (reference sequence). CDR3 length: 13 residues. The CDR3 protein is CASSLGPHTEAFF. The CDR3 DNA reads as TGTGCCAGCAGTTTGGGACCGCACACTGAAGCTTTCTTT.

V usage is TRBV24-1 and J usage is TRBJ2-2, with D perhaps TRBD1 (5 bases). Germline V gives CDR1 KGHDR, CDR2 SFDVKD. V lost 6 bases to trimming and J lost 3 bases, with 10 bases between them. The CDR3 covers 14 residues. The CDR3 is CATSSPGYTGELFF. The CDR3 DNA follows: TGTGCCACCAGTTCTCCAGGGTACACCGGGGAGCTGTTTTTT.

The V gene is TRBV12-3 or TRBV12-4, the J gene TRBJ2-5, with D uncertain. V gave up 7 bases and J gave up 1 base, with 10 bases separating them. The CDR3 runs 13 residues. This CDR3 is CASTNSFQETQYF. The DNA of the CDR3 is TGTGCCAGCACCAACAGTTTCCAAGAGACCCAGTACTTC.

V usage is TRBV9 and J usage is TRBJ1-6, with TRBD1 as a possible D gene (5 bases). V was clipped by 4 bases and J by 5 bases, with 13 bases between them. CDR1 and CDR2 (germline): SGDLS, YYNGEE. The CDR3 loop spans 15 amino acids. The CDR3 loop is CASSQIGGDNSPLHF. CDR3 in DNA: TGTGCCAGCAGCCAAATAGGAGGGGATAATTCACCCCTCCACTTT.

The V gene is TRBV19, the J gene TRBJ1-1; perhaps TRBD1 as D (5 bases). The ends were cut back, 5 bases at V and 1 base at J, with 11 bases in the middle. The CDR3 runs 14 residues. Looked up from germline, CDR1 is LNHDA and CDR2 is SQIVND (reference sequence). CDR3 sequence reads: CASSRDFRNTEAFF. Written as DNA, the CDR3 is TGTGCCAGTAGTCGGGACTTCCGGAACACTGAAGCTTTCTTT. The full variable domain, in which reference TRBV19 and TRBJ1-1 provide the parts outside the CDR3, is DGGITQSPKYLFRKEGQNVTLSCEQNLNHDAMYWYRQDPGQGLRLIYYSQIVNDFQKGDIAEGYSVSREKKESFPLTVTSAQKNPTAFYLCASSRDFRNTEAFFGQGTRLTVV.